The rows below give T cell receptor beta chains drawn from one sample of a study of graft-versus-host responses after intestinal transplantation. For these TCRs, the target antigens are not known. The method was immunoSEQ multiplex PCR; TCRdb's version includes in-frame clones alone and lacks a portion of them. This table has 85,000 to 90,000 clones, over 85% appearing once. The input for sequencing was unstimulated CD4+ T cells sorted from spleen or lymph node cells, taken before intestinal transplant. These receptors all come from a human donor who received an intestinal transplant. CDR3s include the opening cysteine and the closing phenylalanine or tryptophan. The D gene is left open where the match is weak. The size field is filled for only some rows; it gives once, few, many or a size class.

>16|TRBV5-1|TRBD1|TRBJ2-2|NA
CASSITGATNTGELFF
TGCGCCAGCAGCATAACAGGGGCGACGAACACCGGGGAGCTGTTTTTT
>13|TRBV6-5|NA|TRBJ2-3|NA
CASSLQRTDTQYF
TGTGCCAGCAGTTTGCAGAGGACAGATACGCAGTATTTT
>13|TRBV18|NA|TRBJ1-1|NA
CASSPQGTTEAFF
TGTGCCAGCTCACCACAGGGGACCACTGAAGCTTTCTTT
>12|TRBV2|NA|TRBJ1-2|NA
CASSEWEVGYTF
TGTGCCAGCAGTGAGTGGGAGGTTGGCTACACCTTC
>14|TRBV2|TRBD2|TRBJ2-7|NA
CATETSALSGEQYF
TGTGCCACGGAGACTAGCGCGCTGTCTGGGGAGCAGTACTTC
>16|TRBV4-2|NA|TRBJ2-7|NA
CASSQDVRSGEYEQYF
TGTGCCAGCAGCCAAGATGTGAGGAGTGGGGAGTACGAGCAGTACTTC
>21|TRBV7-6|NA|TRBJ2-7|NA
CASSLAPGSRDRRSLTYEQYF
TGTGCCAGCAGCTTAGCCCCGGGGAGTCGAGACAGGAGGAGCCTGACCTACGAGCAGTACTTC
>16|TRBV29-1|NA|TRBJ1-2|once
CSVEERQEEGLRGYTF
TGCAGCGTTGAAGAACGACAGGAGGAGGGCTTGAGGGGCTACACCTTC
>11|TRBV28|NA|TRBJ2-4|NA
CASSRLNIQYF
TGTGCCAGCAGCCGATTAAACATTCAGTACTTC
>15|TRBV27|NA|TRBJ2-6|NA
CASSLNRAGANVLTF
TGTGCCAGCAGTTTAAACAGGGCTGGGGCCAACGTCCTGACTTTC
>16|TRBV4-3|TRBD1|TRBJ1-4|few
CASSQDPGQPNEKLFF
TGCGCCAGCAGCCAGGACCCGGGACAGCCCAATGAAAAACTGTTTTTT
>15|TRBV19|NA|TRBJ2-3|NA
CASSPWGRSTDTQYF
TGTGCCAGTAGTCCCTGGGGCAGGAGCACAGATACGCAGTATTTT
>13|TRBV6-5|NA|TRBJ2-3|NA
CASSYFYTDTQYF
TGTGCCAGCAGTTACTTCTATACAGATACGCAGTATTTT
>15|TRBV9|NA|TRBJ2-6|NA
CASSGSVSGANVLTF
TGTGCCAGCAGCGGAAGCGTCTCTGGGGCCAACGTCCTGACTTTC
>14|TRBV5-4|TRBD1|TRBJ2-4|NA
CASSFGTGGDIQYF
TGTGCCAGCAGCTTTGGGACAGGGGGCGACATTCAGTACTTC
>14|TRBV14|TRBD2|TRBJ2-7|NA
CASSGLAGAYEQYF
TGTGCCAGCAGCGGGCTGGCGGGAGCCTACGAGCAGTACTTC
>13|TRBV6-1|TRBD1|TRBJ1-5|NA
CASIGTVNQPQHF
TGTGCCAGCATAGGGACAGTCAATCAGCCCCAGCATTTT
>15|TRBV10-1|NA|TRBJ1-3|NA
CASSAEPLSGNTIYF
TGCGCCAGCAGTGCAGAACCGCTCTCTGGAAACACCATATATTTT
>12|TRBV7-6|NA|TRBJ2-2|NA
CASSFTYGELFF
TGTGCAAGCAGCTTCACATACGGGGAGCTGTTTTTT
>13|TRBV5-8|NA|TRBJ1-2|NA
CASSFVRGYGYTF
TGTGCCAGCAGCTTTGTTAGGGGTTATGGCTACACCTTC
>18|TRBV18|TRBD1|TRBJ1-5|NA
CASSPGWTGVDSNQPQHF
TGTGCCAGCTCACCAGGCTGGACAGGGGTTGATAGCAATCAGCCCCAGCATTTT
>15|TRBV5-4|NA|TRBJ1-6|NA
CASRMGGNYNSPLHF
TGTGCCAGCAGGATGGGAGGGAACTATAATTCACCCCTCCACTTT
>14|TRBV28|NA|TRBJ2-7|few
CASSLEPGAYEQYF
TGTGCCAGCAGTTTAGAGCCAGGGGCCTACGAGCAGTACTTC
>16|TRBV7-3|TRBD1|TRBJ2-3|NA
CASSPQGARVTDTQYF
TGTGCCAGCAGCCCCCAGGGGGCGCGGGTAACAGATACGCAGTATTTT
>11|TRBV2|NA|TRBJ1-1|NA
CASGVRTEAFF
TGTGCCAGCGGGGTTAGGACTGAAGCTTTCTTT